Each of the 10 T cell receptor beta chains below was sequenced from the same sample in a study of cytomegalovirus exposure and HLA in healthy donors. The PCR employed 60 Vbeta primers together with 13 Jbeta primers. Only in-frame clones appear in the TCRdb table, and some are missing; sequencing was by immunoSEQ multiplex PCR. The table lists about 160,000 clones, roughly 78% of them singletons. The specimen sequenced was PBMCs. The receptors derive from a man aged 40-49 years in good health and CMV-seropositive.

V usage is TRBV5-1 and J usage is TRBJ2-7, with D hard to call. The ends were cut back, 5 bases at V and 0 bases at J, with 9 bases in the middle. Germline-derived CDR1 and CDR2 are SGHRS and YFSETQ. The CDR3 has 13 residues. The CDR3 here is CASRREISYEQYF. DNA for the CDR3: TGCGCCAGCAGGAGAGAAATCTCCTACGAGCAGTACTTC.

The chain links TRBV9 to TRBJ1-1; the D gene is possibly TRBD1 (5 bases). Trimming left V 0 bases short and J 4 bases short, with 13 bases between. Germline V gene data show CDR1 as SGDLS and CDR2 as YYNGEE. This CDR3 has 15 amino acids. CDR3 DNA sequence: TGTGCCAGCAGCGTAGGCCCCGGGGGGACCACTGAAGCTTTCTTT. This gives the protein CASSVGPGGTTEAFF.

The chain uses TRBV15 and TRBJ1-5; a weak D match, TRBD1 (5 bases). This CDR3 comprises 17 residues. Trimming took off 3 bases at V and 1 base at J, with 16 bases between the two ends. Per the germline V gene, CDR1 is LNHNV and CDR2 is YYDKDF (reference sequence). DNA of the CDR3: TGTGCCACCAGCAGGGGGGGTGGAGGGTTGAGCAATCAGCCCCAGCATTTT. Its protein product is CATSRGGGGLSNQPQHF.

The V gene is TRBV10-3, the J gene TRBJ1-1; the D is unclear. The V end was cut by 7 bases, the J end by 2 bases, with 14 bases between. CDR3 length equals 14 residues. Looked up from germline, CDR1 is ENHRY and CDR2 is SYGVKD. The CDR3 sequence is CAINGQNLNTEAFF. For the CDR3, the DNA is TGTGCCATCAATGGGCAGAATTTAAACACTGAAGCTTTCTTT.

The chain recombines TRBV4-2 with TRBJ1-2; the D gene is possibly TRBD1 (6 bases). This CDR3 is built from 13 residues. Trimming removed 4 bases from V and 6 bases from J, with 12 bases in between. The germline V gene has CDR1 LGHNA and CDR2 YNFKEQ. The CDR3 loop is CASSLQGGDGYTF. DNA of the CDR3: TGTGCCAGCAGCCTACAGGGAGGGGATGGCTACACCTTC.

The chain combines TRBV2 with TRBJ1-5, with 7 bases that match TRBD1. This CDR3 comprises 15 residues. The ends lost 7 bases at V and 4 bases at J; junction bases unmatched: 10. Germline V gene lookup returns CDR1 SNHLY and CDR2 FYNNEI. The CDR3 DNA follows: TGTGCCAGCAAACCGACAGGGAGCTTTAATCAGCCCCAGCATTTT. It codes for CASKPTGSFNQPQHF.

In its sample, this clone was seen a few times. V usage is TRBV4-1 and J usage is TRBJ1-3; D unclear. This CDR3 is 17 amino acids long. V shed 4 bases and J shed 9 bases, with 25 bases lying between them. Germline V gives CDR1 MGHRA, CDR2 YSYEKL. The CDR3 here is CASSPTFPPLFRSTIYF. CDR3 bases: TGCGCCAGCAGCCCAACGTTCCCACCGTTGTTCCGTAGCACCATATATTTT.

The chain couples TRBV29-1 to TRBJ1-1, with D uncertain. The V and J ends lost 4 bases and 8 bases respectively, with 8 bases between them. CDR1 and CDR2 (germline): SQVTM, ANQGSEA. The CDR3 is 10 residues long. This chain's CDR3 is CSVGAAEAFF. The CDR3 nucleotides are TGCAGCGTTGGGGCTGCGGAAGCTTTCTTT.

The J gene is TRBJ1-2, the V gene TRBV4-3, with a weak D call TRBD1 (5 bases). V was pared by 3 bases and J by 7 bases, with 15 bases between. In germline, CDR1 is LGHNA, CDR2 YSLEER. This CDR3 spans 14 amino acids. CDR3 DNA sequence: TGCGCCAGCAGCCAGGACGGGGGGGTAGGTGGCTACACCTTC. Its translation: CASSQDGGVGGYTF.

The chain has TRBV6-5 and TRBJ1-1, with D perhaps TRBD1 (5 bases). This CDR3 spans 13 amino acids. V lost 5 bases and J 0 bases, leaving 7 bases between the germline ends. Germline lookup yields CDR1 MNHEY and CDR2 SVGAGI. The CDR3 DNA follows: TGTGCCAGCAGTCCCAGGGTGAACACTGAAGCTTTCTTT. Translated, it gives CASSPRVNTEAFF.